The sequence of this TCR beta chain was determined in a study of response to subunit inactivated influenza vaccine. Study-wide findings and caveats: Seasonal influenza vaccination, on each occasion, was suggested by the authors to recruit few new T cells.

As for this clonotype: Its antigen remains unknown.

TCRdb re-analysed the RT-PCR reads in MiXCR, keeping a single row per CDR3 protein. Here the sample spans fewer than 700,000 distinct CDR3 sequences, 13% being singletons. The ends were cut back, 4 bases at V and 4 bases at J, with 13 bases in the middle. CDR3 length: 14 residues. Germline loops: CDR1 KGHSH, CDR2 LQKENI. J is TRBJ1-2 and V is TRBV18; tentatively, D is TRBD1 (5 bases). This specimen consisted of PBMCs from blood, obtained about 6 weeks after vaccination. This TCR came from a man between 50 and 59 years old who received an inactivated influenza vaccine. The CDR3 region has the DNA TGTGCCAGCTCACACTCCACAGGCTCCTATGGCTACACCTTC. This sequence encodes CASSHSTGSYGYTF.